The 19 T cell receptor beta chains below were found in one sample sequenced in a study of shared clonotypes between healthy human individuals. The method was immunoSEQ multiplex PCR; TCRdb's version includes in-frame clones alone and lacks a portion of them. The repertoire holds some 2.4 million clones, with 93% as singletons. Sequenced: naive CD4+ T cells from PBMCs. Subset denoted: CD45RA+ positively selected. The receptors shown here come from a man aged 18 to 35 in good health. Some clones in this sample may be carry-over from other donors' samples.

The gene calls are TRBV15 and TRBJ1-5, with unresolved D. This CDR3 has 16 amino acids. CDR1 LNHNV and CDR2 YYDKDF come from the germline V gene (reference sequence). V gave up 4 bases and J gave up 0 bases, with 13 bases separating them. As DNA, the CDR3 is TGTGCCACCAGCAATCCTCGGCAGTATAGCAATCAGCCCCAGCATTTT. This translates into CATSNPRQYSNQPQHF.

The chain couples TRBV5-1 to TRBJ2-3; 8 nucleotides line up with TRBD2. Germline V CDR1 and CDR2: SGHRS, YFSETQ. J was trimmed by 1 base and V by 1 base; bases with no gene match: 5. The CDR3 is 16 residues long. The CDR3 DNA is TGCGCCAGCAGCTTGCCGCGGGGGGCGGGCACAGATACGCAGTATTTT. Its translation is CASSLPRGAGTDTQYF.

The V and J genes are TRBV5-1 and TRBJ2-5; the match to TRBD2 covers 9 bases. Germline V gene data show CDR1 as SGHRS and CDR2 as YFSETQ. This CDR3 comprises 15 residues. Trimming took 4 bases from V and 4 from J; bases not matched to a gene: 8. The CDR3 is CASSPELAGSETQYF. Written as DNA, the CDR3 is TGCGCCAGCAGCCCGGAGCTAGCGGGATCAGAGACCCAGTACTTC. Full variable domain (rest looked up from reference TRBV5-1 and TRBJ2-5): KAGVTQTPRYLIKTRGQQVTLSCSPISGHRSVSWYQQTPGQGLQFLFEYFSETQRNKGNFPGRFSGRQFSNSRSEMNVSTLELGDSALYLCASSPELAGSETQYFGPGTRLLVL.

V usage is TRBV19 and J usage is TRBJ2-5, with D tentatively TRBD1 (6 bases). From germline, CDR1 is LNHDA and CDR2 SQIVND (reference sequence). The CDR3 is 16 residues long. Trimming removed 7 bases from V and 4 bases from J, with 22 bases in between. CDR3 protein: CASKTSGRGLGETQYF. The CDR3 DNA follows: TGTGCCAGTAAGACTTCCGGTAGGGGGTTGGGAGAGACCCAGTACTTC.

The V and J genes are TRBV28 and TRBJ1-1; possible D gene TRBD1, 6 bases. Germline CDR1 is MDHEN and CDR2 is SYDVKM. The CDR3 runs 14 residues. V lost 5 bases and J 7 bases, leaving 17 bases between the germline ends. Here the CDR3 reads CASSPWTDVFEAFF. CDR3 nucleotides: TGTGCCAGCAGTCCATGGACAGATGTGTTTGAAGCTTTCTTT.

The V gene is TRBV7-9, the J gene TRBJ2-7, with 8 bases that match TRBD1. After removal of 5 bases from V and 0 bases from J, the junction contained 9 bases not matched to a gene. Germline-derived CDR1 and CDR2 are SEHNR and FQNEAQ (reference sequence). The CDR3 is made up of 16 amino acids. CDR3 loop: CASSPRTGLSSYEQYF. The CDR3 DNA reads as TGTGCCAGCAGCCCCCGGACAGGGCTGAGCTCCTACGAGCAGTACTTC.

V is TRBV5-4 and J is TRBJ1-2; D unclear. Germline values: CDR1 SGHNT, CDR2 YYREEE (reference sequence). Trimming stripped 0 bases from V and 7 bases from J, with 13 bases between. The CDR3 extends over 14 amino acids. DNA for the CDR3: TGTGCCAGCAGCTTGGGCACTCCCAGTGGTGGCTACACCTTC. Translation: CASSLGTPSGGYTF.

The J gene is TRBJ2-2, the V gene TRBV7-8; D is possibly TRBD1 or TRBD2 (7 bases each). V lost 4 bases and J 7 bases, leaving 31 bases between the germline ends. The CDR3 is 20 amino acids. In germline, CDR1 is SGHVS, CDR2 FQNEAQ. CDR3 sequence (DNA): TGTGCCAGCAGCTCCGACAGGGCCCTGGGGTGGCGGGAGAAGGGCGGGGAGCTGTTTTTT. Its translation: CASSSDRALGWREKGGELFF.

This chain joins TRBV9 and TRBJ1-1; 7 bases are a match to TRBD1. Germline V CDR1 and CDR2: SGDLS, YYNGEE. V shed 3 bases, J shed 1 base, and the junction held 6 bases outside the gene matches. The CDR3 extends over 15 amino acids. CDR3 in DNA: TGTGCCAGCAGCGCCTTCGGACAGGCGAACACTGAAGCTTTCTTT. Protein sequence: CASSAFGQANTEAFF.

The chain uses TRBV9 and TRBJ2-1; D might be TRBD1 or TRBD2, each matching 5 bases. Trimming pared 9 bases from V and 5 bases from J, leaving 15 bases between. The CDR3 extends over 13 amino acids. Germline assignment: CDR1 SGDLS and CDR2 YYNGEE. The CDR3 loop is CATGTGANNEQFF. The CDR3 DNA reads TGTGCCACCGGGACGGGCGCCAACAATGAGCAGTTCTTC. The full variable domain, completed using reference TRBV9 and TRBJ2-1, is DSGVTQTPKHLITATGQRVTLRCSPRSGDLSVYWYQQSLDQGLQFLIQYYNGEERAKGNILERFSAQQFPDLHSELNLSSLELGDSALYFCATGTGANNEQFFGPGTRLTVL.

This chain uses TRBV7-9 with TRBJ2-7; 8 bases are shared with TRBD2. CDR3 length equals 15 residues. V gave up 5 bases and J gave up 2 bases; unmatched junction bases: 8. Per germline, CDR1 SEHNR and CDR2 FQNEAQ (reference sequence). CDR3 nucleotides: TGTGCCAGCAGCCGGGAGAGCGGGAGTACCTACGAGCAGTACTTC. Encoded protein: CASSRESGSTYEQYF.

Regarding this clone: This specimen includes other DNA sequences encoding the same CDR3. The V call is TRBV5-1, the J call TRBJ1-1, with 9 bases matching TRBD1. V lost 3 bases to trimming and J lost 5 bases; unmatched junction nucleotides: 5. Germline loops: CDR1 SGHRS, CDR2 YFSETQ. The CDR3 runs 14 residues. CDR3 bases: TGCGCCAGCAGCTCAACAGGGGGCGCAACTGAAGCTTTCTTT. This gives the protein CASSSTGGATEAFF.

Concerning this clone itself: The same CDR3 arises from other DNA sequences in this sample as well. The gene calls are TRBV5-1 and TRBJ2-2; TRBD1 is a possible D gene (6 bases). In germline, CDR1 is SGHRS, CDR2 YFSETQ. Trimming took off 1 base at V and 4 bases at J, with 8 bases between the two ends. The CDR3 has 14 amino acids. CDR3 DNA: TGCGCCAGCAGCTTGACAGGGATCACCGGGGAGCTGTTTTTT. This encodes CASSLTGITGELFF. Full variable domain (rest looked up from reference TRBV5-1 and TRBJ2-2): KAGVTQTPRYLIKTRGQQVTLSCSPISGHRSVSWYQQTPGQGLQFLFEYFSETQRNKGNFPGRFSGRQFSNSRSEMNVSTLELGDSALYLCASSLTGITGELFFGEGSRLTVL.

The sample holds a few counts of this clone. V usage is TRBV7-2 and J usage is TRBJ1-4, with D unclear. Germline V gene sequence: CDR1 SGHTA, CDR2 FQGNSA. The CDR3 is 13 residues long. V was shortened by 0 bases and J by 13 bases, with 12 bases between the two germline ends. The CDR3 region has the DNA TGTGCCAGCAGCTTAGCCGTATGGGGAGGACTGTTTTTT. Translated: CASSLAVWGGLFF.

The V call is TRBV2, the J call TRBJ1-1; no definite D call. Per germline, CDR1 SNHLY and CDR2 FYNNEI. This CDR3 spans 13 amino acids. V was pared by 7 bases and J by 0 bases, with 9 bases between. The CDR3: CASNVRVNTEAFF. CDR3 sequence (DNA): TGTGCCAGCAACGTACGGGTGAACACTGAAGCTTTCTTT.

This clone was seen only a few times. The V gene is TRBV5-1, the J gene TRBJ1-2; D uncertain. From germline, CDR1 is SGHRS and CDR2 YFSETQ. Trimming took 3 bases from V and 4 from J, leaving 4 bases between them. CDR3 length equals 11 residues. The CDR3 reads CASSSGYGYTF. The CDR3 nucleotides are TGCGCCAGCAGCTCTGGCTATGGCTACACCTTC.

Here the CDR3 reads CASIGQGAVNEKLFF. CDR3 DNA: TGTGCCAGCATTGGGCAGGGGGCGGTTAATGAAAAACTGTTTTTT. The rearrangement joins TRBV28 to TRBJ1-4; the match to TRBD1 covers 8 bases. The CDR3 runs to 15 residues. With V trimmed by 7 bases and J by 4 bases, 8 bases remained unmatched. CDR1 and CDR2 (germline): MDHEN, SYDVKM.

The J gene is TRBJ1-5, the V gene TRBV15; D remains ambiguous. Trimming shortened V by 3 bases and J by 5 bases, and 14 bases separated the two germline ends. This CDR3 has 15 amino acids. Germline V CDR1 and CDR2: LNHNV, YYDKDF (reference sequence). CDR3 nucleotide sequence: TGTGCCACCAGCAGGGACTTACAGTTCCATCAGCCCCAGCATTTT. Its translation: CATSRDLQFHQPQHF.

In its sample, this clone was seen once. The CDR3 sequence: CSVRPAITGNTIYF. Written as DNA, the CDR3 is TGCAGCGTACGACCTGCCATAACTGGAAACACCATATATTTT. The genes are TRBV29-1 and TRBJ1-3, with D unclear. This CDR3 comprises 14 residues. The germline V gene has CDR1 SQVTM and CDR2 ANQGSEA. Trimming took 6 bases from V and 2 from J, leaving 14 bases between them.